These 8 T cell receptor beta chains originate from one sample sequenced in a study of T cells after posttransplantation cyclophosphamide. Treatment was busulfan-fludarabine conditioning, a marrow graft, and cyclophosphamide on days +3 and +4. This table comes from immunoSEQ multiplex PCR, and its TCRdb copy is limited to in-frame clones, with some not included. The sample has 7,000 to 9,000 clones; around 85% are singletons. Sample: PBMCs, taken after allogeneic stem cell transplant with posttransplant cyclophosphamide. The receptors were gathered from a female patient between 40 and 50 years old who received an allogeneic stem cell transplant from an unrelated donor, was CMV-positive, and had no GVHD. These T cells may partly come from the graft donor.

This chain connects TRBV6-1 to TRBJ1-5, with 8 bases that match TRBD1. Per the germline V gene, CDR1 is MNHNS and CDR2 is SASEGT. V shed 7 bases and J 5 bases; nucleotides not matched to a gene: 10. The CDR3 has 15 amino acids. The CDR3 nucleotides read TGTGCCAGCACAGGGGGCAGGGGGCCCCATCAGCCCCAGCATTTT. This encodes CASTGGRGPHQPQHF.

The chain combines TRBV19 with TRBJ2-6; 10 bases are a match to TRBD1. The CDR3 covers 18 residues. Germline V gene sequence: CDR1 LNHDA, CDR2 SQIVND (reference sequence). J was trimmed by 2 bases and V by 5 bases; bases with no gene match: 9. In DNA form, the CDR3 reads TGTGCCAGTAGTTACCCGACAGGGGGCGAAACTGGGGCCAACGTCCTGACTTTC. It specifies CASSYPTGGETGANVLTF.

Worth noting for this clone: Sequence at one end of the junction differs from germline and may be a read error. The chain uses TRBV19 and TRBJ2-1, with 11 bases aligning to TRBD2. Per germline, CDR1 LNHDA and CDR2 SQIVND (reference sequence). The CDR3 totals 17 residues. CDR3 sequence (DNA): TGTGCCAGTAGAATATCCGGACTAGCGGGTACCCGCGGGGTTCAGATCTTC. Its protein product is CASRISGLAGTRGVQIF.

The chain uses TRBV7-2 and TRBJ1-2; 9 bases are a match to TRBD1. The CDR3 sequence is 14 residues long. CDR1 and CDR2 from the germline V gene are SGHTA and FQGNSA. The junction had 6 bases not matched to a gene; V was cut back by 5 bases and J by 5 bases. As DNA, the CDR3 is TGTGCCAGCAGCCCGAGGACAGGGGAGTATGGCTACACCTTC. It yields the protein CASSPRTGEYGYTF.

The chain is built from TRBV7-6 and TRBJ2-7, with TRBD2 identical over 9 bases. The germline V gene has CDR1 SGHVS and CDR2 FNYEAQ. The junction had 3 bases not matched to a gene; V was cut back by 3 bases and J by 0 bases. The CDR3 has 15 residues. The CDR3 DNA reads TGTGCCAGCAGCTTGTGGACTAGCGACTCCTACGAGCAGTACTTC. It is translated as CASSLWTSDSYEQYF.

In DNA form, the CDR3 reads TGCGCCAGCAGCCAAGAACCAGGGGCTAATTCACCCCTCCACTTT. This sequence encodes CASSQEPGANSPLHF. The rearrangement joins TRBV4-3 to TRBJ1-6; tentatively, D is TRBD1 (6 bases). Germline lookup yields CDR1 LGHNA and CDR2 YSLEER. This CDR3 spans 15 amino acids. The germline V and J ends were trimmed by 0 bases and 6 bases, with 9 bases remaining between them.

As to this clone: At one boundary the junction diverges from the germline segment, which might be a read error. CDR3 sequence reads: CASSDRGTGFYEQCF. In DNA form, the CDR3 reads TGTGCCAGCAGTGACCGTGGGACAGGATTCTACGAGCAGTGCTTC. The rearrangement links TRBV6-1 to TRBJ2-7; 8 bases line up with TRBD1. Germline CDR1 reads MNHNS; CDR2 reads SASEGT. The CDR3 is made up of 15 amino acids.

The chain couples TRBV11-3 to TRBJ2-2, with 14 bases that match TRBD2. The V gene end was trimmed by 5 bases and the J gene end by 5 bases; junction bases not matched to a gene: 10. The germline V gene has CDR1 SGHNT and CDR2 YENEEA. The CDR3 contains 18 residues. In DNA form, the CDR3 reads TGTGCCAGCAGCCCCCACTTGACTAGCGGGGGGGCAACCGGGGAGCTGTTTTTT. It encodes CASSPHLTSGGATGELFF.